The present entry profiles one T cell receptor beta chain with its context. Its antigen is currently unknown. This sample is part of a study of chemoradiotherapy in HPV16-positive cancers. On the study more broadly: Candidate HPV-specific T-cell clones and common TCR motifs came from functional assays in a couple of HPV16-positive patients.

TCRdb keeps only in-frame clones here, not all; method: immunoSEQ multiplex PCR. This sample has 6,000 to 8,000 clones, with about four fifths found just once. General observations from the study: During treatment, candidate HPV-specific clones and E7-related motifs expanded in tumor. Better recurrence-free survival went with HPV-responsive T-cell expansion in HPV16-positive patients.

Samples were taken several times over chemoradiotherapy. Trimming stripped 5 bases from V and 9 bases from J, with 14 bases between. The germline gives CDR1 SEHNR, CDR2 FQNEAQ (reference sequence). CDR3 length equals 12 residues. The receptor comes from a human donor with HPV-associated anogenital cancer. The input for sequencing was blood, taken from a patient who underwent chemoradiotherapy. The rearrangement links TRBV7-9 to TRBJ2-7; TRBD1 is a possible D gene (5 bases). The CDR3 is CASSTGQKAQYF. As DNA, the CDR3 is TGTGCCAGCAGCACAGGCCAGAAAGCGCAGTACTTC.